Presented here are 4 T cell receptor beta chains from one specimen sequenced in a study of cytomegalovirus exposure and HLA in healthy donors. PCR primers comprised 60 Vbeta and 13 Jbeta primers. Only in-frame clones appear in the TCRdb table, and some are missing; sequencing was by immunoSEQ multiplex PCR. The sample shows more than 110,000 clones, 73% of them seen only once. Material for sequencing was PBMCs. All receptors derive from a woman aged 35 to 49 in good health and CMV-seronegative.

The rearrangement uses TRBV29-1 and TRBJ1-3, with a weak D call TRBD1 (5 bases). The CDR3 runs to 14 residues. Germline loops: CDR1 SQVTM, CDR2 ANQGSEA. The germline V and J ends were trimmed by 6 bases and 1 base, with 13 bases remaining between them. CDR3 region: CSVAVDRSGNTIYF. CDR3 DNA sequence: TGCAGCGTCGCCGTAGACAGATCTGGAAACACCATATATTTT.

The CDR3 loop reads CASRTGVTGELFF. The CDR3 DNA sequence: TGTGCCAGCAGGACAGGGGTTACCGGGGAGCTGTTTTTT. V usage is TRBV28 and J usage is TRBJ2-2, with TRBD1 matching 8 bases. Losses at the gene ends were 6 bases for V and 5 bases for J; bases not matched to a gene: 2. CDR3 length: 13 residues. CDR1 and CDR2 (germline): MDHEN, SYDVKM.

V usage is TRBV25-1 and J usage is TRBJ1-2; D is perhaps TRBD1 (5 bases). There are 15 residues in the CDR3. Looked up from germline, CDR1 is MGHDK and CDR2 is SYGVNS. Trimming left V 1 base short and J 3 bases short, with 12 bases between. The CDR3 DNA follows: TGTGCCAGCAGTGAATCCTCGGGGGGGGACTATGGCTACACCTTC. Translating it yields CASSESSGGDYGYTF.

This chain links TRBV7-3 with TRBJ1-1; D is possibly TRBD1 (6 bases). V shed 4 bases and J shed 1 base, with 10 bases lying between them. There are 14 residues in the CDR3. Germline CDR1 is SGHTA and CDR2 is FQGTGA. CDR3 protein: CASSSGQPNTEAFF. In nucleotides, the CDR3 is TGTGCCAGCAGCTCCGGACAGCCGAACACTGAAGCTTTCTTT.